The table lists the clone carrying this T cell receptor beta chain with a few counts. What it recognizes is unknown. The entry originates in a study of T cell repertoires in cytomegalovirus infection. About the research overall: An indication of both CMV infection and matching HLA type came from public TCR beta signatures.

The study, taken as a whole, reports: HLA-C-restricted CMV clonotypes gave the most frequent clonotype in two of eight donors. Cumulative frequency of public TCR beta families picked out carriers of CMV plus the relevant HLA.

Trimming removed 2 bases from V and 2 bases from J, with 7 bases in between. Looked up from germline, CDR1 is SGDLS and CDR2 is YYNGEE. The length of the CDR3 is 13 residues. In TCRdb, the reads were re-called with MiXCR into one record per CDR3 protein. The data show a few hundred thousand distinct CDR3 sequences, 26% seen once. What was sequenced was PBMCs. This receptor was identified in a human donor in good health (CMV status not recorded). Some clones in this sample may be carry-over from other donors' samples. The chain has TRBV9 and TRBJ2-5; D uncertain. CDR3 in DNA: TGTGCCAGCAGCGTTAGCAGTCAAGAGACCCAGTACTTC. Protein: CASSVSSQETQYF.